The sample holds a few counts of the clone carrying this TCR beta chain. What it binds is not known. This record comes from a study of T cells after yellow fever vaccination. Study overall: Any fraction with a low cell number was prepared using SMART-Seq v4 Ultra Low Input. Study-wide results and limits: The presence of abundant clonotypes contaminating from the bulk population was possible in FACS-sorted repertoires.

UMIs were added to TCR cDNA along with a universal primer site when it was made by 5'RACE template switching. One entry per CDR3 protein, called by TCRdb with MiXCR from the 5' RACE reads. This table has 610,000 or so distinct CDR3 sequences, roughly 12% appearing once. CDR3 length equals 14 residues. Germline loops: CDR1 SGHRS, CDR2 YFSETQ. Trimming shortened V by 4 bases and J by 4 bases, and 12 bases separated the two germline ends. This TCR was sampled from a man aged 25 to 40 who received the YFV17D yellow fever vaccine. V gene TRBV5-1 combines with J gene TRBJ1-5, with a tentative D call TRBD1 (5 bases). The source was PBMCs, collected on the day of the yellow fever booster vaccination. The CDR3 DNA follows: TGCGCCAGCAGCACGGGGGACGGTAATCAGCCCCAGCATTTT. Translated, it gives CASSTGDGNQPQHF.